A single TCR beta chain is shown here with its context. V was trimmed by 2 bases and J by 3 bases, leaving 5 bases between them. Germline loops: CDR1 SGHKS, CDR2 YYEKEE (reference sequence). The CDR3 spans 12 residues. Using immunoSEQ multiplex PCR, the repertoire was profiled, and TCRdb retains in-frame clones only, with some absent. The profile shows tens of thousands of clones, about 92% of them singletons. This entry comes from a study of T cell changes during pregnancy in multiple sclerosis. This chain connects TRBV5-5 to TRBJ1-1; no reliable D call. This specimen consisted of peripheral blood, obtained in the third trimester of pregnancy. The sequence came from a female donor in good health, enrolled as a control in a pregnancy study. The CDR3 sequence is CASSFLDTEAFF. CDR3 sequence (DNA): TGTGCCAGCAGCTTTCTCGACACTGAAGCTTTCTTT.